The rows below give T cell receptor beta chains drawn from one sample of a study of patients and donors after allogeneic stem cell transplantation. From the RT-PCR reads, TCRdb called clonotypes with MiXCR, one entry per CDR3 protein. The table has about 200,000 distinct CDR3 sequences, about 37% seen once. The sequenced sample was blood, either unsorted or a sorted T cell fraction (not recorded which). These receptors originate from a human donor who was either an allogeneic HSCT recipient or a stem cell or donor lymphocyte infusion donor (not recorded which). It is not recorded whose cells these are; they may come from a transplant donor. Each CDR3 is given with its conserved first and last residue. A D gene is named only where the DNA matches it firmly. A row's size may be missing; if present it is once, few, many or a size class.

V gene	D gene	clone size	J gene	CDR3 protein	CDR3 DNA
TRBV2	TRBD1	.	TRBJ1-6	CASRVRDSNSPLHF	TGTGCCAGCAGGGTCCGGGACAGTAATTCACCCCTCCACTTT
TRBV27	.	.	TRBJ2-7	CASSSYPRGLTHEQYF	TGTGCCAGCAGTTCCTACCCCAGGGGACTCACCCACGAGCAGTACTTC
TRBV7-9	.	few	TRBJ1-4	CASSLSYGEKLFF	TGTGCCAGCAGCTTAAGTTATGGTGAAAAACTGTTTTTT
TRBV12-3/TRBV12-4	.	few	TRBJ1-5	CASSIQDPQPQHF	TGTGCCAGCAGCATACAGGACCCACAGCCCCAGCATTTT
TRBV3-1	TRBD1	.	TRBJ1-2	CASSQEDRPSGYTF	TGTGCCAGCAGCCAAGAGGACAGGCCTTCGGGCTACACCTTC
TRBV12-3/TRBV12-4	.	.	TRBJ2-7	CASSLNRQTYEQYF	TGTGCCAGCAGTTTAAATCGACAGACCTACGAGCAGTACTTC
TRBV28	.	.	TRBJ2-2	CASSPPGANTGELFF	TGTGCCAGCAGTCCCCCGGGGGCCAACACCGGGGAGCTGTTTTTT
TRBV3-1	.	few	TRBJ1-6	CASSPTYNSPLHF	TGTGCCAGCAGCCCGACCTATAATTCACCCCTCCACTTT
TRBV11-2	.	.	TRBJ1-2	CASSLVWRSNYGYTF	TGTGCCAGCAGCTTAGTCTGGCGGTCGAACTATGGCTACACCTTC
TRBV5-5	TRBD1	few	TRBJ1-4	CASRWDRRNEKLFF	TGTGCCAGCAGATGGGACAGGCGAAATGAAAAACTGTTTTTT
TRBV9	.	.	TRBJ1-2	CASSVGRAGGYGYTF	TGTGCCAGCAGCGTAGGCCGCGCAGGTGGCTATGGCTACACCTTC
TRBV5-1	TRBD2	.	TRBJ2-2	CASSSRLAGNTGELFF	TGCGCCAGCAGCTCACGACTAGCGGGGAACACCGGGGAGCTGTTTTTT
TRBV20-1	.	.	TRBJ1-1	CSASSHRVSEAFF	TGCAGTGCTAGTTCCCATAGAGTTTCTGAAGCTTTCTTT
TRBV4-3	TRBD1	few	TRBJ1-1	CASSQVQGSEAFF	TGCGCCAGCAGCCAAGTACAGGGGTCTGAAGCTTTCTTT
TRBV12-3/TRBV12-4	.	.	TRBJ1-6	CASSLATGSNSPLHF	TGTGCCAGCAGTTTAGCGACAGGCAGTAATTCACCCCTCCACTTT
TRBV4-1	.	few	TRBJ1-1	CASSQDTGNTEAFF	TGCGCCAGCAGCCAAGATACGGGGAACACTGAAGCTTTCTTT
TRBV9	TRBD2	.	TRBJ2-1	CASSVAAAGGYNEQFF	TGTGCCAGCAGCGTAGCTGCAGCGGGGGGGTACAATGAGCAGTTCTTC
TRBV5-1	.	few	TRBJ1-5	CASSLNGYNQPQHF	TGCGCCAGCAGCTTGAACGGCTACAATCAGCCCCAGCATTTT
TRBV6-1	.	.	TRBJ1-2	CASSEAGEAGGYTF	TGTGCCAGCAGTGAAGCCGGGGAAGCTGGTGGCTACACCTTC
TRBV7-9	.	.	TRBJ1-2	CASSLGSGTNYGYTF	TGTGCCAGCAGCTTAGGCTCCGGTACTAACTATGGCTACACCTTC
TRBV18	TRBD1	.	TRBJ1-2	CASSPGQGIEYGYTF	TGTGCCAGCTCACCGGGACAGGGAATAGAATATGGCTACACCTTC
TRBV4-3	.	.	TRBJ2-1	CASSQDHGIPTRGEQFF	TGCGCCAGCAGCCAAGATCACGGCATTCCTACCCGGGGTGAGCAGTTCTTC
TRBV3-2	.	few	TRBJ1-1	CASRQDRREVETEAFF	TGTGCCAGCAGACAAGATAGGAGGGAAGTTGAAACTGAAGCTTTCTTT
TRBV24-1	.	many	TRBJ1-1	CATSAGTVNTEAFF	TGTGCCACCAGTGCCGGGACTGTGAACACTGAAGCTTTCTTT
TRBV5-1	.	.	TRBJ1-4	CASSSTGRTTEKLFF	TGCGCCAGCAGTTCGACAGGCAGGACCACCGAAAAACTGTTTTTT
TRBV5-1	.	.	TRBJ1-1	CASSPGWNTEAFF	TGCGCCAGCAGCCCCGGATGGAACACTGAAGCTTTCTTT
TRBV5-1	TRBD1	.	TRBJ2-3	CASSRIGQDMDTQYF	TGCGCCAGCAGCCGTATCGGACAGGATATGGATACGCAGTATTTT
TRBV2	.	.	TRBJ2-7	CASSPDSPGLYF	TGTGCCAGCAGTCCCGACAGTCCCGGACTCTACTTC
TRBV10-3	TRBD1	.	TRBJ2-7	CAISEGQGSSYEQYF	TGTGCCATCAGTGAGGGACAGGGTAGCTCCTACGAGCAGTACTTC
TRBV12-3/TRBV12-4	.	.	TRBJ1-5	CAIGRAGSSNQPQHF	TGTGCCATCGGGCGGGCAGGGAGCAGCAATCAGCCCCAGCATTTT
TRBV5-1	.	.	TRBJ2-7	CASSVHRDGGYEQYF	TGCGCCAGCAGCGTTCACCGGGACGGAGGCTACGAGCAGTACTTC
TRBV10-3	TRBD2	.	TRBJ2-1	CAISETGTSGLNEQFF	TGTGCCATCAGTGAAACCGGGACTAGCGGATTGAATGAGCAGTTCTTC
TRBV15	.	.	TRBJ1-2	CATSPRAPLGYGYTF	TGTGCCACCAGCCCCCGTGCCCCTCTGGGCTATGGCTACACCTTC
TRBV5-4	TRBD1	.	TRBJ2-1	CASSLVRDSIFRFF	TGTGCCAGCAGCTTGGTCAGGGACAGTATTTTTAGGTTCTTC
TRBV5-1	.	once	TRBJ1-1	CASRDRGSSNTEAFF	TGCGCCAGCAGGGATCGCGGTTCATCGAACACTGAAGCTTTCTTT
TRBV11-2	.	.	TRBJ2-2	CASSRQNTGELFF	TGTGCCAGCAGTCGTCAGAACACCGGGGAGCTGTTTTTT
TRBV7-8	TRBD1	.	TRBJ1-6	CASSLDRGPLHF	TGTGCCAGCAGCTTAGACAGGGGACCCCTCCACTTT
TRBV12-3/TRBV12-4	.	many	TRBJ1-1	CASSNRAPNTEAFF	TGTGCCAGCAGCAACAGGGCCCCGAACACTGAAGCTTTCTTT
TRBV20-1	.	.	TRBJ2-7	CSASSSDYEQYF	TGCAGTGCTAGCTCGTCAGACTACGAGCAGTACTTC
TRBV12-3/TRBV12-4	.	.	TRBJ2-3	CASSLALGVDGTDTQYF	TGTGCCAGCAGTTTAGCGCTGGGGGTGGACGGCACAGATACGCAGTATTTT
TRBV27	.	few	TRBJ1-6	CASSSYRELNSPLHF	TGTGCCAGCAGTTCGTACAGGGAGTTAAATTCACCCCTCCACTTT
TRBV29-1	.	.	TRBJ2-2	CSVVLPATGELFF	TGCAGCGTTGTGTTACCGGCCACCGGGGAGCTGTTTTTT
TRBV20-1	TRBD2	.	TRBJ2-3	CSARGGASGTTDTQYF	TGCAGTGCTAGAGGCGGAGCTAGCGGGACCACAGATACGCAGTATTTT
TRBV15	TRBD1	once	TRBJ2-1	CANLDRVNEQFF	TGTGCCAACCTGGACAGGGTCAATGAGCAGTTCTTC
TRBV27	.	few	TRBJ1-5	CASSRDGGGNQPQHF	TGTGCCAGCAGTCGCGACGGGGGGGGCAATCAGCCCCAGCATTTT
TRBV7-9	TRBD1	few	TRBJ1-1	CASSHSGGTEAFF	TGTGCCAGCAGCCACTCAGGGGGGACTGAAGCTTTCTTT
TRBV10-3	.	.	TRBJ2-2	CATLGPGNTGELFF	TGTGCCACCTTAGGCCCCGGGAACACCGGGGAGCTGTTTTTT
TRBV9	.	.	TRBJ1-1	CASSPHKDYYTEAFF	TGTGCCAGCAGCCCCCACAAGGACTACTACACTGAAGCTTTCTTT
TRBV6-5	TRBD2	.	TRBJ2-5	CASSLAGGQTQYF	TGTGCCAGCAGTTTAGCGGGGGGTCAGACCCAGTACTTC
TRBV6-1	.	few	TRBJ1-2	CASSEALSFYLASYGYTF	TGTGCCAGCAGTGAAGCGCTTTCTTTTTACCTCGCATCTTATGGCTACACCTTC
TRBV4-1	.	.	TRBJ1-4	CASSQSPGRSEKLFF	TGCGCCAGCAGCCAATCGCCAGGGCGGAGTGAAAAACTGTTTTTT
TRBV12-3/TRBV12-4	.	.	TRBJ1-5	CASSLEGLYRGLGNQPQHF	TGTGCCAGCAGTTTAGAGGGACTCTACCGAGGGCTGGGCAATCAGCCCCAGCATTTT
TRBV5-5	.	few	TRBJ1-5	CASSLLSFNQPQHF	TGTGCCAGCAGCTTGTTATCCTTCAATCAGCCCCAGCATTTT